The 15 T cell receptor beta chains below come from one sample, sequenced in a study of T-cell reconstitution after alpha-beta-depleted transplantation in children. Library preparation (for TCRbeta) was performed with unique molecular identifiers. MiXCR was run by TCRdb on the PCR reads, yielding one entry per CDR3 protein. The sample consists of fewer than 550,000 distinct CDR3 sequences, about an eighth of them appearing once. The sequenced sample was PBMCs, mostly from graft donor cells, obtained 180 days after TCRalphabeta/CD19-depleted stem cell transplant. The receptor source for this set is a female patient aged 2 to 10 who had a stem cell transplant for aplastic anemia, so the T cells may come from the graft donor.

This chain connects TRBV14 to TRBJ2-3; tentative D call: TRBD2 (5 bases). V was trimmed by 4 bases and J by 2 bases, leaving 13 bases between them. CDR3 length: 15 residues. Germline V CDR1 and CDR2: SGHDN, FVKESK. Written as DNA, the CDR3 is TGTGCCAGCAGCCGAGTTTGGACTTCCACAGATACGCAGTATTTT. Translation: CASSRVWTSTDTQYF.

The table lists this clonotype with many counts. CDR3 DNA: TGCAGTGCTAGTCCCGAGACTAGAGCGGGAAACCCCCTAGCCAAAAACATTCAGTACTTC. It translates to CSASPETRAGNPLAKNIQYF. The chain links TRBV20-1 to TRBJ2-4; 7 nucleotides match TRBD2. Germline V gives CDR1 DFQATT, CDR2 SNEGSKA (reference sequence). The CDR3 is 20 residues long. The V gene end was trimmed by 3 bases and the J gene end by 0 bases; junction bases not matched to a gene: 20.

This clonotype was picked up a small number of times. The chain carries TRBV7-9 and TRBJ2-1; 8 bases agree with TRBD1. V was pared by 0 bases and J by 9 bases, with 13 bases of the junction left unmatched. The V gene's germline CDR1 is SEHNR and CDR2 FQNEAQ (reference sequence). The CDR3 has 17 residues. CDR3: CASSLASSGGARIEQFF. DNA for the CDR3: TGTGCCAGCAGCTTAGCGAGTTCAGGGGGCGCTCGGATTGAGCAGTTCTTC.

This chain links TRBV11-2 with TRBJ2-3; D possibly uses TRBD1 or TRBD2 (5 bases each). Germline values: CDR1 SGHAT, CDR2 FQNNGV. This CDR3 spans 13 amino acids. Deletions cut 5 bases from V and 6 bases from J, with 12 bases between. As DNA, the CDR3 is TGTGCCAGCAGCCGGGGCTTTAGTGATACGCAGTATTTT. As protein: CASSRGFSDTQYF.

V usage is TRBV29-1 and J usage is TRBJ2-1; TRBD2 matches 9 bases. Germline V gene data show CDR1 as SQVTM and CDR2 as ANQGSEA. The CDR3 has 16 residues. V gave up 6 bases and J gave up 3 bases; unmatched junction bases: 12. The CDR3 reads CSVGGRASRYYNEQFF. The DNA for the CDR3 is TGCAGCGTGGGCGGGAGGGCCTCCCGGTACTACAATGAGCAGTTCTTC.

This clonotype appeared many times. The CDR3 spells CASSGWGETSYEQYF. DNA of the CDR3: TGCGCCAGCAGTGGCTGGGGTGAGACCTCCTACGAGCAGTACTTC. The chain has TRBV5-1 and TRBJ2-7, with D unclear. Germline V gives CDR1 SGHRS, CDR2 YFSETQ. This CDR3 has 15 amino acids. V lost 5 bases and J 0 bases, leaving 15 bases between the germline ends. Using reference TRBV5-1 and TRBJ2-7 for the parts outside the CDR3, the full variable domain is KAGVTQTPRYLIKTRGQQVTLSCSPISGHRSVSWYQQTPGQGLQFLFEYFSETQRNKGNFPGRFSGRQFSNSRSEMNVSTLELGDSALYLCASSGWGETSYEQYFGPGTRLTVT.

This clonotype was seen more than once but under ten times. The chain recombines TRBV25-1 with TRBJ2-7; D is unresolved. The CDR3 is made up of 13 amino acids. CDR1 is MGHDK and CDR2 is SYGVNS in the germline V gene. Trimming removed 1 base from V and 3 bases from J, with 7 bases in between. CDR3 DNA: TGTGCCAGCAGTGAATTGAACTACTACGAGCAGTACTTC. Translated: CASSELNYYEQYF.

This clonotype was observed a few times. The V gene is TRBV29-1, the J gene TRBJ2-7; D not resolved. Germline-derived CDR1 and CDR2 are SQVTM and ANQGSEA. The germline V and J ends were trimmed by 6 bases and 5 bases, with 17 bases remaining between them. The CDR3 has 13 residues. The CDR3 coding sequence is TGCAGCGTAGGACGTTTAAGGATGGACGAGCAGTACTTC. It is translated as CSVGRLRMDEQYF.

A few counts support this clonotype. CDR3 coding DNA: TGTGCCAGCAGTAGAGACAGGGGGCGAAACATTCAGTACTTC. It specifies CASSRDRGRNIQYF. The chain joins TRBV6-1 to TRBJ2-4; TRBD1 agrees at 10 bases. Germline V CDR1 and CDR2: MNHNS, SASEGT. With V trimmed by 5 bases and J by 6 bases, 4 bases remained unmatched. The CDR3 extends over 14 amino acids.

This clonotype was counted at least ten times. This chain joins TRBV5-5 and TRBJ2-1, with D tentatively TRBD2 (7 bases). This CDR3 comprises 14 residues. Germline V lookup: CDR1 SGHKS, CDR2 YYEKEE (reference sequence). Trimming removed 2 bases at V and 9 bases at J, with 15 bases between. This chain's CDR3 is CASSFDGGPGEQFF. The CDR3 region has the DNA TGTGCCAGCAGCTTCGACGGGGGGCCAGGTGAGCAGTTCTTC.

This chain links TRBV20-1 with TRBJ1-3; D unclear. The CDR3 has 14 residues. Deletions cut 1 base from V and 2 bases from J, with 9 bases between. Germline CDR1 and CDR2: DFQATT and SNEGSKA (reference sequence). CDR3 amino acids: CSARAVGTGNTIYF. CDR3 bases: TGCAGTGCTAGAGCGGTGGGGACTGGAAACACCATATATTTT.

This clonotype appeared a few times. The chain joins TRBV25-1 to TRBJ1-1; D unclear. Per the germline V gene, CDR1 is MGHDK and CDR2 is SYGVNS. This CDR3 is built from 15 residues. V gave up 6 bases and J gave up 0 bases, with 14 bases separating them. The CDR3 is CASSASWQLNTEAFF. CDR3 DNA sequence: TGTGCCAGCAGCGCCTCCTGGCAGTTGAACACTGAAGCTTTCTTT.

This clonotype has a handful of counts. This chain uses TRBV9 with TRBJ2-1; D gene uncertain. The CDR3 extends over 13 amino acids. CDR1 SGDLS and CDR2 YYNGEE come from the germline V gene. V was clipped by 0 bases and J by 5 bases, with 6 bases between them. CDR3 sequence (DNA): TGTGCCAGCAGCGTAGCACACCACAATGAGCAGTTCTTC. It encodes CASSVAHHNEQFF.

The chain is built from TRBV18 and TRBJ2-7; D is undetermined. Per germline, CDR1 KGHSH and CDR2 LQKENI. Trimming left V 3 bases short and J 2 bases short, with 17 bases between. This CDR3 spans 16 amino acids. In DNA, the CDR3 is TGTGCCAGCTCACCGGCCCTAGACGGTCGGGCCTACGAGCAGTACTTC. Encoded protein: CASSPALDGRAYEQYF.

In its sample, this clonotype was seen a few times. The V call is TRBV12-3 or TRBV12-4, the J call TRBJ2-1; 10 bases are a match to TRBD2. V was clipped by 7 bases and J by 7 bases; unmatched bases: 7. This CDR3 region has 14 residues. The CDR3 bases are TGTGCCAGCACCACCGGGACTAGCGAAAATGAGCAGTTCTTC. It is translated as CASTTGTSENEQFF.